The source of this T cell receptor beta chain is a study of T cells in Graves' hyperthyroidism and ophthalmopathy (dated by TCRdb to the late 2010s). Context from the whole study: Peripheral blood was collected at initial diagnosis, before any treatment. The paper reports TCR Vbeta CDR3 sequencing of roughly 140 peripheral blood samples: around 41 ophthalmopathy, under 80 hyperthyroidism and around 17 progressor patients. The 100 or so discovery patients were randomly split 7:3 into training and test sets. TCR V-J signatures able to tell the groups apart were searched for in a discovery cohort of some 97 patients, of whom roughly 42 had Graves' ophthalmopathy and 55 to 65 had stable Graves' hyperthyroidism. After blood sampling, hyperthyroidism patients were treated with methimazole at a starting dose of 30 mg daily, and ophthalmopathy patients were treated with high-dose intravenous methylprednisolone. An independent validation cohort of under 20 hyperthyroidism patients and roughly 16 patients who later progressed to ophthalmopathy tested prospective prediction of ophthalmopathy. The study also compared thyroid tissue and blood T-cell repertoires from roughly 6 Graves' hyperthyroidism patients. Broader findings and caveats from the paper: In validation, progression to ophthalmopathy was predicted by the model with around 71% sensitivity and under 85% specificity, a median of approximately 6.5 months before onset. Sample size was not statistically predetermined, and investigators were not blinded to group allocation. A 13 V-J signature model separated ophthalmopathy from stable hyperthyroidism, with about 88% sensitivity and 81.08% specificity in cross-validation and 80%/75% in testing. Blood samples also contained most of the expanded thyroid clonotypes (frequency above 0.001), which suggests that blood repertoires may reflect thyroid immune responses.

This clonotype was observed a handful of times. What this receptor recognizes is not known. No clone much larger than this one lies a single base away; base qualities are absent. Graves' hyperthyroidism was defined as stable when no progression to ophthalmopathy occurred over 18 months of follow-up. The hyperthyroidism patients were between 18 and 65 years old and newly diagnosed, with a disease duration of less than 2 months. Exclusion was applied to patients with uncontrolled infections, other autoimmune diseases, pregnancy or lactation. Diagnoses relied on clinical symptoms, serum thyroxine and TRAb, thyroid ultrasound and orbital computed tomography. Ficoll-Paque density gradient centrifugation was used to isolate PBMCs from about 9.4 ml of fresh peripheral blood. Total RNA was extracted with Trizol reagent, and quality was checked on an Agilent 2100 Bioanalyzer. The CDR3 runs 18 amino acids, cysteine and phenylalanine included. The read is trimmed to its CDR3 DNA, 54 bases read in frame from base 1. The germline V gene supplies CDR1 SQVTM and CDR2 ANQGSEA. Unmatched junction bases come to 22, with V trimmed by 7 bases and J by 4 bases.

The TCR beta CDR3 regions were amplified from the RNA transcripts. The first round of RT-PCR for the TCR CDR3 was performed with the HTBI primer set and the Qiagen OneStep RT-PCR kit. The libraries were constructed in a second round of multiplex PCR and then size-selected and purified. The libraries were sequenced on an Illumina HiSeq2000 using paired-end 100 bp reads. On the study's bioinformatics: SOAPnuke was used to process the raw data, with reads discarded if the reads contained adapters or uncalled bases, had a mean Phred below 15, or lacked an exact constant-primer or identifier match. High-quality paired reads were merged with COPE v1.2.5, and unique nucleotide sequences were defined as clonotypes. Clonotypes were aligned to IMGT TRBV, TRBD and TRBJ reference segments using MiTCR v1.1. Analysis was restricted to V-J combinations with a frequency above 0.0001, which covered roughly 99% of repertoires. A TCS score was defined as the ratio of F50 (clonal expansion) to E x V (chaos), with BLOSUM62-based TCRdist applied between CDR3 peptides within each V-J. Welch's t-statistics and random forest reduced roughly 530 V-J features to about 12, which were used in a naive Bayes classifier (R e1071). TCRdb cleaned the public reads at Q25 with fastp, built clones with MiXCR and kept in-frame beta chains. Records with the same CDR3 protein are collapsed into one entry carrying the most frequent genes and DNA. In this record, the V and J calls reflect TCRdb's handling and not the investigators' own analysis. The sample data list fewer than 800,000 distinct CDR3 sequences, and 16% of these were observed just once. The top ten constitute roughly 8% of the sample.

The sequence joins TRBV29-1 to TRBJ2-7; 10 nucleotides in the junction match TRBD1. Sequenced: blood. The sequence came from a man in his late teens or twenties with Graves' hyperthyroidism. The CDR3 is CSALKLGTGAFPTYEQYF. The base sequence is TGCAGCGCCCTGAAGCTAGGGACAGGGGCCTTCCCGACATACGAGCAGTACTTC.